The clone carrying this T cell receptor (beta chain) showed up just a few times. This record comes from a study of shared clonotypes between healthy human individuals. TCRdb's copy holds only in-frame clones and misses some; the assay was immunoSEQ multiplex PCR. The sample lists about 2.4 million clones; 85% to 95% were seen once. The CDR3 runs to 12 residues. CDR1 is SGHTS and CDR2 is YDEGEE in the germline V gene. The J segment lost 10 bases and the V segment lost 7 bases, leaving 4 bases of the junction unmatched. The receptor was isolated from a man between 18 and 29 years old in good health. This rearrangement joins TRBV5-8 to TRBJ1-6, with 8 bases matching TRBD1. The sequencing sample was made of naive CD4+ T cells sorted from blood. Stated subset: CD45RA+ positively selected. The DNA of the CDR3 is TGTGCCAGCTGGGGACAGGACTCACCCCTCCACTTT. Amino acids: CASWGQDSPLHF.